Here is one T cell receptor beta chain with its context. In the original processing: Reference gene primer amplification in the assay estimated nucleated cell counts. Only in-frame clones appear in the TCRdb table, and some are missing; sequencing was by immunoSEQ multiplex PCR. V and J calls and clone size are as listed in that table; D and trimming were resolved from the DNA. Among some 48,000 clones listed, 65% to 90% were seen once. The data derive from a study of blood T cell repertoires in COVID-19. Background on the study: There were acute and convalescent COVID-19 samples, and they came from the United States, Italy and Spain.

Germline CDR1 and CDR2: MNHEY and SVGAGI. There are 15 residues in the CDR3. V was clipped by 9 bases and J by 5 bases, with 20 bases between them. The sample taken for sequencing was peripheral blood. The sequence was collected from a woman of 80 years or more with acute or convalescent COVID-19. The chain has TRBV6-5 and TRBJ1-5; a possible D gene is TRBD1 (6 bases). The CDR3 nucleotides read TGTGCCAGTAGACCAGGGGCAGGGGCTTATCAGCCCCAGCATTTT. Residues: CASRPGAGAYQPQHF.